These T cell receptor beta chains were read from a single sample in a study of cytomegalovirus exposure and HLA in healthy donors. The data were produced by immunoSEQ multiplex PCR, yet TCRdb's version contains in-frame clones alone and is incomplete. The data show roughly 200,000 clones, about 80% seen once. Sample: PBMCs. These receptors were obtained from a man aged 55 to 70 in good health and CMV-seronegative. Each CDR3 is given with its conserved first and last residue. Fields, in order: V gene, D gene, J gene, clone size, CDR3 protein, CDR3 DNA. D genes are given only for firm matches. For some rows the clone size is stated as once, few or many, or as a class when expanded; others skip it.

TRBV25-1	TRBD2	TRBJ2-3	.	CASSEFRAGGGVDTQYF	TGTGCCAGCAGTGAATTTCGAGCGGGAGGAGGGGTGGATACGCAGTATTTT
TRBV5-4	TRBD1	TRBJ2-2	.	CASSGGQGIPTGELFF	TGTGCCAGCAGCGGAGGACAGGGGATACCTACCGGGGAGCTGTTTTTT
TRBV19	.	TRBJ1-2	few	CASSIAAGNYGYTF	TGTGCCAGTAGTATAGCGGCGGGAAACTATGGCTACACCTTC
TRBV6-6	.	TRBJ2-7	.	CASSYSGGGPYEQYF	TGTGCCAGCAGTTACTCCGGGGGAGGTCCCTACGAGCAGTACTTC
TRBV7-2	TRBD1	TRBJ1-4	.	CASSEIGTAWMGKLFF	TGTGCCAGCAGTGAGATCGGGACAGCCTGGATGGGAAAACTGTTTTTT
TRBV14	.	TRBJ1-2	.	CASSRPTGNYGYTF	TGTGCCAGCAGCCGGCCCACAGGGAACTATGGCTACACCTTC
TRBV28	.	TRBJ1-4	.	CASRLSGNEKLFF	TGTGCCAGCAGACTCTCCGGGAATGAAAAACTGTTTTTT
TRBV6-4	.	TRBJ2-7	.	CASSDFRHTYEQYF	TGTGCCAGCAGTGATTTCCGACATACCTACGAGCAGTACTTC
TRBV6-1	.	TRBJ1-2	few	CASTPVGDYGYTF	TGTGCCAGCACCCCGGTAGGGGACTATGGCTACACCTTC
TRBV7-9	TRBD1	TRBJ2-3	.	CASSSTGFADTQYF	TGTGCCAGCAGCTCGACAGGGTTCGCAGATACGCAGTATTTT
TRBV28	.	TRBJ2-5	.	CASKAGGQETQYF	TGTGCCAGCAAAGCAGGGGGGCAAGAGACCCAGTACTTC
TRBV19	TRBD1	TRBJ1-5	few	CASRGFGQGKQPQHF	TGTGCCAGTAGGGGGTTCGGACAGGGTAAACAGCCCCAGCATTTT
TRBV4-3	TRBD1	TRBJ2-1	.	CASSQDGTGHGDEQFF	TGCGCCAGCAGCCAAGACGGGACAGGTCATGGCGATGAGCAGTTCTTC
TRBV5-5	TRBD1	TRBJ1-3	once	CASSLETGLGGNTIYF	TGTGCCAGCAGCTTGGAGACAGGGCTGGGAGGAAACACCATATATTTT
TRBV27	TRBD1	TRBJ2-2	.	CATRTGAGAGELFF	TGTGCCACTCGGACAGGGGCGGGCGCCGGGGAGCTGTTTTTT
TRBV5-1	.	TRBJ2-1	.	CASSPFEDSYNEQFF	TGCGCCAGCAGCCCTTTCGAGGACTCCTACAATGAGCAGTTCTTC
TRBV6-6	TRBD1	TRBJ1-5	.	CATGGSGNQPQHF	TGTGCCACAGGGGGATCTGGCAATCAGCCCCAGCATTTT